This TCR beta chain stems from a study of blood T cell repertoires in COVID-19 (dated by TCRdb to the early 2020s). Study-level background: The collaborator samples originated in the United States, Italy and Spain and spanned the acute and convalescent phases of COVID-19. Sample metadata almost always included a de-identified subject ID, COVID-19 status, age in years and sex. The samples were drawn from two sources: the first 160 participants of the ongoing ImmuneRACE study, and about 1,300 subjects contributed by 6 global collaborators. Subjects who had been exposed to COVID-19, were actively infected with it, or had recovered from it provided the deeply sampled blood TCRbeta repertoires that made up the dataset. The prospective study material was composed of cDNA or gDNA derived from T cells, B-cell-depleted T cells, or PBMCs. Where available, HLA class I and class II types were obtained from metadata supplied by the sample provider rather than from assay-based typing. The repertoires were released in a freely available public database meant as a resource for research on the immune response to SARS-CoV-2.

Germline trimming amounts to 10 bases on V and 5 bases on J, with 8 as the count of junction bases outside the gene matches. The cysteine opens and the phenylalanine closes a CDR3 of 14 amino acids. Only the CDR3 portion is preserved as DNA: 42 bases, with reading frame beginning at the first base. CDR1 and CDR2 (KGHDR, SFDVKD) derive from the germline V gene. Collaborating institutions collected whole blood in K2EDTA tubes following their own protocols. For TCRbeta analysis, collaborator samples were shipped as frozen whole blood, as isolated PBMCs, or as DNA extracted from either sample type. Of note for this clone: Which antigen it targets is not known. The record has no base qualities; no much larger clone is one base away.

General findings and caveats noted by the study authors: Clinical and demographic metadata were provided uncurated, with the amount varying by source and participant.

TCRbeta CDR3 regions were amplified from genomic DNA using the immunoSEQ Assay, a bias-controlled multiplex PCR. As for how the authors treated the data: Nucleated cell counts per sample were estimated from amplification of reference gene primers within the assay. Sequence reads were collapsed and filtered to measure the absolute abundance of every unique TCRbeta CDR3 rearrangement. For each sample, productive Simpson clonality was calculated by taking the square root of Simpson's diversity index across productive rearrangements. The table comes from immuneACCESS by way of TCRdb, which keeps in-frame sequences with V and J called. Part of the clones is missing from these tables; in studies checked, under half for an unresolved V gene and the rest for unknown reasons. The V and J calls and clone size are taken from that table; D and trimming were inferred from the DNA. Within this sample are roughly 180,000 clones, with almost 80% of them counted one time only. The ten largest clones represent 15% to 20% of the sample.

This chain is built from TRBV24-1 and TRBJ2-2; 8 bases in the middle match TRBD1. The specimen sequenced was peripheral blood. The receptor comes from a man aged 60-69 years with active or convalescent COVID-19. CDR3 protein: CATSEGQETGELFF. The DNA reads as follows: TGTGCCACAAGCGAGGGACAGGAGACCGGGGAGCTGTTTTTT.